Shown below are 23 T cell receptor beta chains from a single sample sequenced in a study of human T cells and chemical hapten exposure. Stated time point: patch test 3, about 24 weeks after DPC sensitization. Regarding treatment: therapeutic diphenylcyclopropenone sensitization with weekly scalp DPC. MiXCR, run by TCRdb on the RACE reads, gives a single entry per CDR3 protein. Altogether tens of thousands of distinct CDR3 sequences are present, approximately 9.9% being singletons, with the ten largest covering 2% to 3%. Specimen: whole blood, collected in connection with sensitization to the hapten diphenylcyclopropenone (DPC). The receptors here all came from a woman aged 25 to 39 with alopecia areata. Some clones in this sample may be carry-over from other donors' samples.

In its sample, this clonotype was seen a few times. The rearrangement joins TRBV11-2 to TRBJ2-3, with D hard to call. Trimming cost V 5 bases and J 0 bases, with 12 bases left between them. Germline lookup yields CDR1 SGHAT and CDR2 FQNNGV. This CDR3 region has 15 residues. The CDR3 DNA reads TGTGCCAGCAGCCCCTCTTGGCCCAGCACAGATACGCAGTATTTT. It encodes CASSPSWPSTDTQYF.

This clonotype came up a few times. V and J are TRBV20-1 and TRBJ1-1, with D unresolved. Germline lookup yields CDR1 DFQATT and CDR2 SNEGSKA (reference sequence). This CDR3 region has 13 residues. Trimming took 5 bases from V and 5 from J, leaving 15 bases between them. CDR3 residues: CSARSYGPTEAFF. The CDR3 DNA is TGCAGTGCTCGGTCCTACGGACCGACTGAAGCTTTCTTT.

This clonotype was detected many times. The chain is built from TRBV30 and TRBJ2-5; a weak D match, TRBD1 (6 bases). Germline V gene lookup returns CDR1 GTSNPN and CDR2 SVGIG (reference sequence). V lost 4 bases and J lost 2, with 8 bases in between. The CDR3 sequence is 12 residues long. CDR3 sequence reads: CAWNTGQETQYF. In DNA, the CDR3 is TGTGCCTGGAACACAGGGCAAGAGACCCAGTACTTC.

This clonotype was counted a few times. The chain joins TRBV6-2 or TRBV6-3 to TRBJ2-1; 7 bases are a match to TRBD2. The junction had 6 bases not matched to a gene; V was cut back by 5 bases and J by 2 bases. Germline lookup yields CDR1 MNHEY and CDR2 SVGEGT. The length of the CDR3 is 15 residues. The CDR3 DNA sequence: TGTGCCAGCAGTCCGAGCGGGGTGCCCTACAATGAGCAGTTCTTC. Protein product: CASSPSGVPYNEQFF.

This chain uses TRBV6-6 with TRBJ1-2; 8 bases map to TRBD1. The CDR3 contains 12 residues. Trimming removed 6 bases from V and 7 bases from J; junction bases left unmatched: 4. Germline V CDR1 and CDR2: MNHNY, SVGAGI (reference sequence). CDR3 sequence: CASRPTGAGYTF. In DNA form, the CDR3 reads TGTGCCAGCAGGCCGACAGGGGCTGGCTACACCTTC.

The V and J genes are TRBV20-1 and TRBJ2-3; TRBD2 matches at 9 bases. CDR3 size: 16 residues. Germline-derived CDR1 and CDR2 are DFQATT and SNEGSKA (reference sequence). J gave up 3 bases and V 3 bases, and 10 bases lay outside the gene matches. The CDR3 loop reads CSASSPGTSFTDTQYF. The CDR3 nucleotides are TGCAGTGCTAGTTCTCCCGGGACTAGCTTTACAGATACGCAGTATTTT.

The table lists this clonotype with many counts. The V and J genes are TRBV6-5 and TRBJ1-2; 12 bases line up with TRBD1. The germline CDR1 and CDR2 sequences are MNHEY and SVGAGI. The CDR3 is 14 amino acids. Trimming at V came to 3 bases and at J to 8 bases, leaving 4 bases not matched to a gene. This chain's CDR3 is CASSYGTGGIGYTF. In DNA form, the CDR3 reads TGTGCCAGCAGTTATGGGACAGGGGGCATCGGCTACACCTTC.

CDR3 protein: CASRSGGSNTEAFF. The CDR3 region has the DNA TGTGCCAGCAGGAGTGGGGGATCGAACACTGAAGCTTTCTTT. This chain links TRBV6-6 with TRBJ1-1; a possible D gene is TRBD1 (5 bases). V was trimmed by 6 bases and J by 1 base, leaving 12 bases between them. The CDR3 loop spans 14 amino acids. Germline V CDR1 and CDR2: MNHNY, SVGAGI (reference sequence).

This clonotype was detected many times. The chain uses TRBV12-3 or TRBV12-4 and TRBJ1-2; D gene uncertain. The CDR3 has 13 residues. V was shortened by 5 bases and J by 5 bases, with 12 bases between the two germline ends. This CDR3 reads CASSRGSSYGYTF. CDR3 coding DNA: TGTGCCAGCAGTCGCGGGTCCTCGTATGGCTACACCTTC.

This clonotype has a count of ten or more. The chain couples TRBV28 to TRBJ2-5; a possible D gene is TRBD1 (6 bases). Trimming pared 5 bases from V and 2 bases from J, leaving 9 bases between. CDR1 is MDHEN and CDR2 is SYDVKM in the germline V gene. The length of the CDR3 is 13 residues. CDR3 bases: TGTGCCAGCAGTCGGACAGCTCAAGAGACCCAGTACTTC. Protein: CASSRTAQETQYF.

This clonotype was counted a few times. The rearrangement uses TRBV12-3 or TRBV12-4 and TRBJ2-3; tentatively, D is TRBD2 (6 bases). The CDR3 spans 14 residues. V gave up 4 bases and J gave up 3 bases, with 11 bases separating them. The CDR3 nucleotides are TGTGCCAGCAGTTCCTCCCGGGGGACAGATACGCAGTATTTT. This translates into CASSSSRGTDTQYF.

This chain joins TRBV27 and TRBJ2-7; D possibly matches TRBD1 or TRBD2 (5 bases each). In germline, CDR1 is MNHEY, CDR2 SMNVEV (reference sequence). The V end lost 5 bases, the J end lost 4 bases, and 18 bases lay between the germline ends. CDR3 size: 15 residues. Here the CDR3 reads CASSEGQGGLYEQYF. The DNA for the CDR3 is TGTGCCAGCAGTGAGGGTCAGGGTGGGTTGTACGAGCAGTACTTC.

This clonotype was detected a few times. The CDR3 coding sequence is TGTGCCAGCTCACCACTGGGCACAGACTCTGGAAACACCATATATTTT. Protein sequence: CASSPLGTDSGNTIYF. The rearrangement links TRBV18 to TRBJ1-3; D call uncertain. V was shortened by 1 base and J by 0 bases, with 10 bases between the two germline ends. CDR3 length equals 16 residues. CDR1 is KGHSH and CDR2 is LQKENI in the germline V gene.

This clonotype was observed at least ten times. V gene TRBV2 combines with J gene TRBJ1-2; TRBD1 is a possible D gene (5 bases). CDR1 is SNHLY and CDR2 is FYNNEI in the germline V gene. The CDR3 contains 16 residues. V was pared by 7 bases and J by 8 bases, with 26 bases between. The CDR3 here is CASTTPGAQARYGYTF. CDR3 in DNA: TGTGCCAGCACCACCCCCGGGGCGCAGGCCCGTTACGGCTACACCTTC.

The chain carries TRBV29-1 and TRBJ1-3; tentative D call: TRBD1 (6 bases). With 6 bases removed from V and 0 bases from J, the gap between germline ends came to 12 bases. Per the germline V gene, CDR1 is SQVTM and CDR2 is ANQGSEA. This CDR3 has 14 amino acids. This CDR3 reads CSVETGSSGNTIYF. The CDR3 nucleotides are TGCAGCGTCGAGACAGGAAGCTCTGGAAACACCATATATTTT.

This clonotype was seen more than once but under ten times. CDR3 nucleotides: TGTGCCAGCAGCTTAGGGCAGACTAGCCCCTCAACCCACACAGATACGCAGTATTTT. This codes for CASSLGQTSPSTHTDTQYF. The rearrangement joins TRBV7-9 to TRBJ2-3; TRBD2 matches at 7 bases. Losses at the gene ends were 1 base for V and 2 bases for J; bases not matched to a gene: 15. The germline V gene has CDR1 SEHNR and CDR2 FQNEAQ (reference sequence). CDR3 size: 19 residues.

This clonotype was recorded many times. The chain has TRBV29-1 and TRBJ2-7; maybe TRBD1 (6 bases). Germline V gene sequence: CDR1 SQVTM, CDR2 ANQGSEA. The CDR3 spans 12 residues. Trimming removed 3 bases from V and 7 bases from J, with 13 bases in between. CDR3 DNA sequence: TGCAGCGTTGATAGGGACACGGGGGAGCAGTACTTC. Translation: CSVDRDTGEQYF.

The sample holds a few counts of this clonotype. The V and J genes are TRBV5-4 and TRBJ2-3, with D tentatively TRBD1 (6 bases). Deletions cut 4 bases from V and 6 bases from J, with 21 bases between. There are 16 residues in the CDR3. The germline V gene encodes CDR1 SGHNT and CDR2 YYREEE (reference sequence). This CDR3 is CASSPEGGAVRDTQYF. The CDR3 DNA reads as TGTGCCAGCAGCCCGGAAGGGGGAGCGGTACGGGATACGCAGTATTTT. Drawing the rest from reference TRBV5-4 and TRBJ2-3, the complete variable domain is ETGVTQSPTHLIKTRGQQVTLRCSSQSGHNTVSWYQQALGQGPQFIFQYYREEENGRGNFPPRFSGLQFPNYSSELNVNALELDDSALYLCASSPEGGAVRDTQYFGPGTRLTVL.

V usage is TRBV29-1 and J usage is TRBJ1-2, with 9 bases lining up with TRBD1. V lost 6 bases to trimming and J lost 4 bases; unmatched junction nucleotides: 15. CDR3 length: 16 amino acids. CDR1 is SQVTM and CDR2 is ANQGSEA in the germline V gene. The CDR3 loop is CSVHGQGIEKGYGYTF. The CDR3 DNA sequence: TGCAGCGTCCACGGACAGGGGATCGAAAAAGGCTATGGCTACACCTTC.

The rearrangement uses TRBV12-3 or TRBV12-4 and TRBJ1-1; 8 bases agree with TRBD1. The CDR3 runs to 15 residues. Trimming at V came to 3 bases and at J to 5 bases, leaving 8 bases not matched to a gene. In DNA, the CDR3 is TGTGCCAGCAGTTTTTCGTCCAGGGGGCGAACTGAAGCTTTCTTT. Translation gives CASSFSSRGRTEAFF.

This clonotype turned up a few times. The chain couples TRBV7-2 to TRBJ1-1; D uncertain. The CDR3 is 14 residues long. Trimming removed 0 bases from V and 2 bases from J, with 7 bases in between. The germline CDR1 and CDR2 sequences are SGHTA and FQGNSA. The CDR3 DNA reads as TGTGCCAGCAGCTTAGCCGTCCAAAACACTGAAGCTTTCTTT. Protein sequence: CASSLAVQNTEAFF.

This clonotype has at least ten counts. The chain recombines TRBV12-3 or TRBV12-4 with TRBJ2-3; the D is unclear. The V and J ends lost 1 base and 2 bases respectively, with 13 bases between them. The length of the CDR3 is 16 residues. In DNA form, the CDR3 reads TGTGCCAGCAGTTTAGGAGCGTCGGATACCACAGATACGCAGTATTTT. Translation gives CASSLGASDTTDTQYF.

This clonotype came up many times. CDR3 loop: CASSRGSGTEAFF. The CDR3 nucleotides are TGTGCCAGCAGCAGGGGTTCTGGCACTGAAGCTTTCTTT. The V and J genes are TRBV6-5 and TRBJ1-1, with D possibly being TRBD1 (6 bases). This CDR3 is 13 amino acids long. V lost 6 bases and J lost 4, with 12 bases in between. The germline gives CDR1 MNHEY, CDR2 SVGAGI.